This is a list of T cell receptor beta chains from one sample in a study of monozygotic twins with inflammatory bowel disease. Reprocessing the 5' RACE reads, TCRdb reports a single entry for every CDR3 protein and omits DNA. The sample holds approximately 330,000 distinct CDR3 sequences. Source material: blood. All receptors come from a human donor with ulcerative colitis or Crohn's disease, or a healthy co-twin of an affected twin (not recorded which). CDR3s include the opening cysteine and the closing phenylalanine or tryptophan.

v_gene	j_gene	CDR3aa
TRBV11-1	TRBJ2-5	CASSYGTPSETQYF
TRBV20-1	TRBJ2-1	CSAPRISLDRAYEKVF
TRBV4-1	TRBJ2-3	CASSQIGGRGDTQYF
TRBV5-1	TRBJ1-2	CASSSEGGGGYTF
TRBV28	TRBJ1-3	CASSLHSFSGNTIYF
TRBV9	TRBJ2-1	CASSVDISNEQFF
TRBV7-8	TRBJ2-7	CASSVHPGGLGEQYF
TRBV24-1	TRBJ1-4	CATSDVRDYNEKLFF
TRBV21-1	TRBJ2-3	CASSNQAGAVGTDTQYF
TRBV6-1	TRBJ2-2	CASGWTGELFF
TRBV29-1	TRBJ2-7	CSVRGNPSYEQYF
TRBV5-4	TRBJ1-1	CASSSDREGAFF
TRBV5-1	TRBJ2-3	CASSPSADPDTQYF
TRBV7-2	TRBJ2-3	CASSSGISGGADTQYF
TRBV12-3/TRBV12-4	TRBJ2-5	CASSFGAVQETQYF
TRBV20-1	TRBJ2-7	CSARFSDRAYEQYF
TRBV30	TRBJ2-2	CAWSVGNTGELFF
TRBV5-1	TRBJ2-3	CASSFEETSTDTQYF
TRBV20-1	TRBJ2-1	CSARSGLAESYNEQFF
TRBV7-2	TRBJ2-1	CASSLVLGGNEQFF
TRBV5-1	TRBJ2-1	CASSWGYSSYNEQFF
TRBV12-3/TRBV12-4	TRBJ1-1	CASSLILRDTEAFF
TRBV23-1	TRBJ2-3	CASSQSHSPRFGGTSTDTQYF
TRBV28	TRBJ2-7	CASSDSVGAYEQYF
TRBV7-8	TRBJ2-1	CASSLGWASGRDNEQFF
TRBV28	TRBJ2-2	CASRRRTNVNTGELFF
TRBV7-2	TRBJ1-4	CASSQSQQGTNEKLFF
TRBV28	TRBJ1-1	CASSLTGAHTEAFF
TRBV5-1	TRBJ1-1	CASSFRSSGQMNTEAFF
TRBV15	TRBJ2-2	CATESRVGGTGELFF
TRBV19	TRBJ1-4	CASAGTLEKLFF
TRBV10-3	TRBJ1-5	CAISESNQPQHF
TRBV6-5	TRBJ2-7	CASSYESTGAYEQYF
TRBV29-1	TRBJ2-2	CSAQSRVDGELFF
TRBV30	TRBJ2-1	CAWEARINEQFF
TRBV24-1	TRBJ2-1	CATSDSGQGAYNEQFF
TRBV5-1	TRBJ2-5	CASSSTRLAGGETQYF
TRBV10-3	TRBJ2-7	CAISAGTYEQYF
TRBV19	TRBJ2-1	CASSIVRSSYNEQFF
TRBV20-1	TRBJ2-5	CSASAPTSGETQYF
TRBV29-1	TRBJ2-1	CSAAEGTGEWDEQFF
TRBV12-3/TRBV12-4	TRBJ1-6	CASTRTGENSPLHF
TRBV19	TRBJ2-1	CASSHLQRGGLDEQFF
TRBV7-2	TRBJ1-1	CASSQDSYTEAFF
TRBV9	TRBJ1-6	CASSFTPANSPHHF
TRBV20-1	TRBJ1-4	CSGSRQEKLFF
TRBV7-9	TRBJ2-1	CASSSSTGAGQGEFF
TRBV3-1	TRBJ2-6	CASSPNTGAPNVLTF
TRBV5-6	TRBJ1-2	CASSLWGLWISDYGYTF
TRBV28	TRBJ1-6	CASSRLGGAYSPLHF
TRBV3-1	TRBJ1-1	CASSQAGWGNTEAFF
TRBV20-1	TRBJ2-7	CSANRVSIYEQYF
TRBV7-9	TRBJ1-3	CASKGVTGNTIYF
TRBV28	TRBJ1-2	CASSARNYGYTF
TRBV20-1	TRBJ2-2	CSARLAGSTGELFF